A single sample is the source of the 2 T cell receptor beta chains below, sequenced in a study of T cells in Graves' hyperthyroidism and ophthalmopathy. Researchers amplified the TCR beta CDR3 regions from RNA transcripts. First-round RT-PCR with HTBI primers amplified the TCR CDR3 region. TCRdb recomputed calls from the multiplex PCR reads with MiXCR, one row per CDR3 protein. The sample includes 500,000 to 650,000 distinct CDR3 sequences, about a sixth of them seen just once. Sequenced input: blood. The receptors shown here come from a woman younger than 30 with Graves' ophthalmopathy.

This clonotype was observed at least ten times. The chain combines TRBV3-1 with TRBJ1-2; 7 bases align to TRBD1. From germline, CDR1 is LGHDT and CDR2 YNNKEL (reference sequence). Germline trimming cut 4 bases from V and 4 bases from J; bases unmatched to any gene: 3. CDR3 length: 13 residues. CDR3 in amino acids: CASSPRDSYGYTF. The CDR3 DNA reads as TGTGCCAGCAGCCCCCGGGACAGCTATGGCTACACCTTC.

The CDR3, as DNA: TGCAGTGCTAGAGATCTGCGGGGGGTTGAGACCCAGTACTTC. Its translation: CSARDLRGVETQYF. The chain has TRBV20-1 and TRBJ2-5; 8 bases align to TRBD2. Germline V gene sequence: CDR1 DFQATT, CDR2 SNEGSKA (reference sequence). The CDR3 consists of 14 residues. Trimming cost V 0 bases and J 5 bases; bases outside gene matches: 5.